This T cell receptor beta chain was identified in a study of T cell repertoires in cytomegalovirus infection. Regarding this clonotype: Its specificity is unknown.

TCRdb re-analysed the reads in MiXCR, keeping a single row per CDR3 protein. This sample has about 890,000 distinct CDR3 sequences, with around 30% found just once. The CDR3 has 16 amino acids. Germline V gene data show CDR1 as SEHNR and CDR2 as FQNEAQ (reference sequence). Unmatched junction bases numbered 3, after V lost 3 bases and J lost 0 bases. Sequencing used cultured CD8+ T cells from PBMCs, obtained from culture after CMV antigen stimulation. This chain uses TRBV7-9 with TRBJ2-2; 8 bases are a match to TRBD2. The clonotype comes from a human donor in good health (CMV status not recorded). Some clones in this sample may be carry-over from other donors' samples. This chain's CDR3 is CASSLQRGPNTGELFF. In DNA, the CDR3 is TGTGCCAGCAGCTTGCAGCGGGGGCCGAACACCGGGGAGCTGTTTTTT.